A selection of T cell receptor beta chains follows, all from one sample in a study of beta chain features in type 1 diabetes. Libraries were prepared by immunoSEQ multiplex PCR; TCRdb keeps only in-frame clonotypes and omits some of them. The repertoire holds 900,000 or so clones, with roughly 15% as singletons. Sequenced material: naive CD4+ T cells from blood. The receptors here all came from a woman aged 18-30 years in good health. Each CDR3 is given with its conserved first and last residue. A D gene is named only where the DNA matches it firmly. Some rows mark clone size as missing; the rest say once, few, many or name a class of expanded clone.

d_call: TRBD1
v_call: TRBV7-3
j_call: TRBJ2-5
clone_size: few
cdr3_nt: TGTGCCAGCAGGTGTCCGGGTGACAGGGTTATTAGGGGAGAGACCCAGTACTTC
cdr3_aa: CASRCPGDRVIRGETQYF

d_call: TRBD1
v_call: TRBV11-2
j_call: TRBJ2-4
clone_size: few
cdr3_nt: TGTGCCAGCAGTCCAATTCCAGGACAGGGGGCAAACATTCAGTACTTC
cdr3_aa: CASSPIPGQGANIQYF

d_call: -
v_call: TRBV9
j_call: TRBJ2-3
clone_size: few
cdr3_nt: TGTGCCAGCAGCCCCCAGGGGAGGTGGGGAACAGATACGCAGTATTTT
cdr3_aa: CASSPQGRWGTDTQYF

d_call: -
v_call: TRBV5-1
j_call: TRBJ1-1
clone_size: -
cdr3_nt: TGCGCCAGCAGCCAACTAAGCACGGCCCAGGGACGGCCTTTCTTT
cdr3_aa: CASSQLSTAQGRPFF

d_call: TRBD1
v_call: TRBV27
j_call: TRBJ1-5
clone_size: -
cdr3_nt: TGTGCCAGCAGTCCCTTTGACAGGGTAGGACCTCAGCCCCAGCATTTT
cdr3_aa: CASSPFDRVGPQPQHF

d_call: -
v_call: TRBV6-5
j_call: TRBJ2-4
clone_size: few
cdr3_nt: TGTGCCAGCATGGCCAGGGTCGCCAAAAACATTCAGTACTTC
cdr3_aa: CASMARVAKNIQYF

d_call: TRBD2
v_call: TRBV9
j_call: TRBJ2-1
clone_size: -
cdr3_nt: TGTGCCAGCAGCCCCGGGACTAGCCTAATACATTTTGAGCAGTTCTTC
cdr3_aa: CASSPGTSLIHFEQFF

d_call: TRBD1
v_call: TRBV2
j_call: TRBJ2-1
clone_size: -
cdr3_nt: TGTGCCAGCAGTCCCCGGGACAGGGCCAAAAGTCTTAGGTTCTTC
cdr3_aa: CASSPRDRAKSLRFF

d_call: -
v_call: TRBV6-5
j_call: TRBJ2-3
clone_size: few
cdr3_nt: TGTGCCAGCAGTTACGGGCGGGAACCTTTCACAGATACGCAGTATTTT
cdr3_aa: CASSYGREPFTDTQYF

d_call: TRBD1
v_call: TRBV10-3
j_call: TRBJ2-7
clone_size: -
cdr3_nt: TGTGCCATCAGTGGGGACAGCTACGAGCAGTACTTC
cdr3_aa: CAISGDSYEQYF

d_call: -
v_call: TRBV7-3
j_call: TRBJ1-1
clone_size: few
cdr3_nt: TGTGCCAGCAGCAGAGGACGGACTGAAGCTTTCTTT
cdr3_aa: CASSRGRTEAFF

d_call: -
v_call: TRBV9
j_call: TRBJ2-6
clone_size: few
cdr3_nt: TGTGCCAGCAGCGTGGGACATACCCCTTCCATTACGTCTGGGGCCAACGTCCTGACTTTC
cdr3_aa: CASSVGHTPSITSGANVLTF

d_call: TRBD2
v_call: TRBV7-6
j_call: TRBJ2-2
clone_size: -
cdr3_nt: TGTGCCAGCAGCTTATTTGGGACTAGCGCTGTCAGGGAGCTGTTTTTT
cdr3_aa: CASSLFGTSAVRELFF

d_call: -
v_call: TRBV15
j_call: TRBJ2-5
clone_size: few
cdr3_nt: TGTGCCACCAGCAGAAGCCCCAAGGCAGAGACCCAGTACTTC
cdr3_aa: CATSRSPKAETQYF

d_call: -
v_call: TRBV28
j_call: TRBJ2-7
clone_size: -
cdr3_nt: TGTGCCAGCAGCTCTGCAGCGGAATACGAGCAGTACTTC
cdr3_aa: CASSSAAEYEQYF

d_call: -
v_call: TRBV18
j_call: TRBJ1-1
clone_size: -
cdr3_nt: TGTGCCAGCTCACCATACAGAGATTATAACACTGAAGCTTTCTTT
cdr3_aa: CASSPYRDYNTEAFF

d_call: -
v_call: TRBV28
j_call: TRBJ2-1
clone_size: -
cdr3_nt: TGTGCCAGCACGGGGGTGGTGAATGAGCAGTTCTTC
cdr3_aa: CASTGVVNEQFF

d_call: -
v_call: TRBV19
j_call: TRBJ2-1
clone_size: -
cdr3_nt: TGTGCCAGTAGTATAGGGCAGCCCTACAATGAGCAGTTCTTC
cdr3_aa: CASSIGQPYNEQFF

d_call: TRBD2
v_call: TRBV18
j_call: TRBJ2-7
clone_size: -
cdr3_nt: TGTGCCAGCTCACCGGGGACTAGCGGGAGGCTTAACGAGCAGTACTTC
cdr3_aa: CASSPGTSGRLNEQYF

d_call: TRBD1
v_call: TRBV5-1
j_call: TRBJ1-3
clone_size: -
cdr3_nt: TGCGCCAGCAGCTCCCGGACAGGCTCGGGAAACACCATATATTTT
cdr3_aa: CASSSRTGSGNTIYF

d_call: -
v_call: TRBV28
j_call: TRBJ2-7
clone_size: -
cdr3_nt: TGTGCCAGCAGTCGAGGCGTGGGCCCCTACGAGCAGTACTTC
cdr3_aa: CASSRGVGPYEQYF

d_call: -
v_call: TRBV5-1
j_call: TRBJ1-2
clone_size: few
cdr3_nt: TGCGCCAGCACCCTAAGCACAGGGAACTATGGCTACACCTTC
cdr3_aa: CASTLSTGNYGYTF

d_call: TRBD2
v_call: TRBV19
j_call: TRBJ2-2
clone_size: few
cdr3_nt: TGTGCCACCAGGGGACTAGCGGGAGAACAGAACACCGGGGAGCTGTTTTTT
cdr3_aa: CATRGLAGEQNTGELFF

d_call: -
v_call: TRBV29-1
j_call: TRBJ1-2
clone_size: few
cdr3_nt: TGCAGCGCCGCGGGACAAGGCCACTATGGCTACACCTTC
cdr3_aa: CSAAGQGHYGYTF

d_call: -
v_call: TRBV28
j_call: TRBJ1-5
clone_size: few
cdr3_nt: TGTGCCAGCAGGATGGACAGAAATCAGCCCCAGCATTTT
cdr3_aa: CASRMDRNQPQHF

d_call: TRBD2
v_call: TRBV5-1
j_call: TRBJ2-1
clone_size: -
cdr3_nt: TGCGCCAGCTCCGGACTAGCGGTCGGGGTGAATGAGCAGTTCTTC
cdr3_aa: CASSGLAVGVNEQFF

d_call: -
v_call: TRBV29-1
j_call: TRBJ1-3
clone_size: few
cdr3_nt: TGCAGCGTTGAAGTAGGACAGTCCTCTGGAAACACCATATATTTT
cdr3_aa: CSVEVGQSSGNTIYF

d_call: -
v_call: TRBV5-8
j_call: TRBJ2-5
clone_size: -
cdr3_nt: TGTGCCAGCAGCGGCCGGGACGGAGAAGAGACCCAGTACTTC
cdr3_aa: CASSGRDGEETQYF

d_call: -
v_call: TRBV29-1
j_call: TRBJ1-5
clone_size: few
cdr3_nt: TGCAGCGTTCGGACTGGTGATCAGCCCCAGCATTTT
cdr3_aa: CSVRTGDQPQHF

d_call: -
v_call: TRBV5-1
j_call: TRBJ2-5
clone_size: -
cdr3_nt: TGCGCCAGCAGCTTGGCCGGGGGCTCCCAAGAGACCCAGTACTTC
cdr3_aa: CASSLAGGSQETQYF

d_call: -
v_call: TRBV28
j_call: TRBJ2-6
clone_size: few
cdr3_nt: TGTGCCAGCAGTCCCCCCCAGGGTTCAAGCTCTGGGGCCAACGTCCTGACTTTC
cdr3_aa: CASSPPQGSSSGANVLTF

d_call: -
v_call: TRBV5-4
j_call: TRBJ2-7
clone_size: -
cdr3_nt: TGTGCCAGCAGTCTGGGATCGGGGTACACCTACGAGCAGTACTTC
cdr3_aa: CASSLGSGYTYEQYF

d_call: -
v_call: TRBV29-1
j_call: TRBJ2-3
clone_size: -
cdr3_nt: TGCAGCGTTGCGGTAGTGGCGGCATGGGCAGATACGCAGTATTTT
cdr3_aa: CSVAVVAAWADTQYF

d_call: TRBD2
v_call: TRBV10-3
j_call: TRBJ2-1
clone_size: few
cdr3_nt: TGTGCCATCAGTCTTGGAGGACGGGAGGGCCGGGGTGAGCAGTTCTTC
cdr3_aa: CAISLGGREGRGEQFF

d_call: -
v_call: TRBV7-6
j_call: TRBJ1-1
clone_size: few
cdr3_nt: TGTGCCAGCAGCTCACAGGCACAGACTGAAGCTTTCTTT
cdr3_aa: CASSSQAQTEAFF

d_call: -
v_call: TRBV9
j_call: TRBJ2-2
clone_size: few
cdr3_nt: TGTGCCAGCAGCCTTGGGGGTCACACCGGGGAGCTGTTTTTT
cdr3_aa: CASSLGGHTGELFF

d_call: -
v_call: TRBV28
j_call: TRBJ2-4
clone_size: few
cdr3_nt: TGTGCCAGCAGCTTCCTGGTTTTAGCCAAAAACATTCAGTACTTC
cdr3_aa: CASSFLVLAKNIQYF

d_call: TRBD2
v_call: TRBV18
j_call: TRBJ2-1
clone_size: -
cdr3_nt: TGTGCCAGCTCCCCCACTAGCGGGGGGGACAATGAGCAGTTCTTC
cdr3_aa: CASSPTSGGDNEQFF

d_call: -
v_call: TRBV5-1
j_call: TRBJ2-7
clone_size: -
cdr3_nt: TGCGCCAGCAGCCCGATGACGGACTCCTACGAGCAGTACTTC
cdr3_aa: CASSPMTDSYEQYF

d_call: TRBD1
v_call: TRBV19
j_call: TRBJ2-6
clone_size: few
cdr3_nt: TGTGCCAGTAGTATTGGACAGGGGGCACCTGGGGCCAACGTCCTGACTTTC
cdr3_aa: CASSIGQGAPGANVLTF

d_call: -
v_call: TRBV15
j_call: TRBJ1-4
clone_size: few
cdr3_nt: TGTGCCACCAGCCTTTCGATTGGAGCTAATGAAAAACTGTTTTTT
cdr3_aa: CATSLSIGANEKLFF

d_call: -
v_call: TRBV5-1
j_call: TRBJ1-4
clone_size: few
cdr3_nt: TGCGCCAGCAGCTTTTCTTGGCGTACGGAGAATGAAAAACTGTTTTTT
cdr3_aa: CASSFSWRTENEKLFF

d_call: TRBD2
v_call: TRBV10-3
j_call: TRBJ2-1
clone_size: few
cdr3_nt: TGTGCCATCAGTCCTCAGCGGGAGGGCCTCTCTGAGCAGTTCTTC
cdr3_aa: CAISPQREGLSEQFF

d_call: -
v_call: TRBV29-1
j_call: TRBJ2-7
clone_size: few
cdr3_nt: TGCAGCGTTGAAAAGGATTTGTCTAACGAGCAGTACTTC
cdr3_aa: CSVEKDLSNEQYF

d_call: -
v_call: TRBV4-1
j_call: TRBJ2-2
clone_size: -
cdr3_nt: TGCGCCAGCAGCCGATTTGGATCTACGAACACCGGGGAGCTGTTTTTT
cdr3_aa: CASSRFGSTNTGELFF

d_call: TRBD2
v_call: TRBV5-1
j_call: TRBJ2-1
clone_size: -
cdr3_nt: TGCGCCAGCAGGGGCGGGACTAGCGGGGACAATGAGCAGTTCTTC
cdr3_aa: CASRGGTSGDNEQFF

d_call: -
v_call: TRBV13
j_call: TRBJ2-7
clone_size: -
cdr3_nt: TGTGCCAGCAGCTTGTTCAGGGGTCCCCAGTTGGAGGAGCAGTACTTC
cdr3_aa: CASSLFRGPQLEEQYF